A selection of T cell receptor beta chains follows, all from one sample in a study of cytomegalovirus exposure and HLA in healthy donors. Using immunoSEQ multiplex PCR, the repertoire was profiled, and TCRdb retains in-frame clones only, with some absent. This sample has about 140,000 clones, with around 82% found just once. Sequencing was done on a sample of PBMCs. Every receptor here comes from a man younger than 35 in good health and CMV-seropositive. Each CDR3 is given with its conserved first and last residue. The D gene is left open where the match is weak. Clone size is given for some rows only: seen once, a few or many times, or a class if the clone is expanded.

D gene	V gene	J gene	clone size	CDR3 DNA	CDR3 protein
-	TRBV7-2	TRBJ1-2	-	TGTGCCAGCAGCCTCCTCGTATGGGGGCGCGCGAACTATGGCTACACCTTC	CASSLLVWGRANYGYTF
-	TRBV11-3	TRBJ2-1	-	TGTGCCAGCAGTTCCCTCAGGCCCGGGAACAATGAGCAGTTCTTC	CASSSLRPGNNEQFF
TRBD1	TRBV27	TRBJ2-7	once	TGTGCCAGCAGGGACAGGTCTCTCGCGCAGTACTTC	CASRDRSLAQYF
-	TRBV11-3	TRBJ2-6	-	TGTGCCAGCAGCTTAGTCGGTGCTGGGGCCAACGTCCTGACTTTC	CASSLVGAGANVLTF
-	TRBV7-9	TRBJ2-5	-	TGTGCCAGCAGCTTAGGACTATCCCAAGAGACCCAGTACTTC	CASSLGLSQETQYF
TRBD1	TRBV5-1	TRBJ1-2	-	TGCGCCAGCAGCCCCTGGGGACAGGGGGATGGCTACACCTTC	CASSPWGQGDGYTF
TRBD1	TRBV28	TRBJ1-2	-	TGTGCCAGCAGCTCCCGACAGGGCTTCAACTATGGCTACACCTTC	CASSSRQGFNYGYTF
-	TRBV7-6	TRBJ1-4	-	TGTGCCAGCAGCCCGCGGGAGCAAAAGCCATGGATGTTTTTT	CASSPREQKPWMFF
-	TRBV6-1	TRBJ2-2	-	TGTGCCAGCGGGCTGGGTGACACCGGGGAGCTGTTTTTT	CASGLGDTGELFF
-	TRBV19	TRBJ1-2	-	TGTGCCAGTACCCCTATTAAAGAGTTCTATGGCTACACCTTC	CASTPIKEFYGYTF
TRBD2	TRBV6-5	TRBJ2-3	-	TGTGCCAGCAGTTACGGCCTAGCGGGCACAGATACGCAGTATTTT	CASSYGLAGTDTQYF
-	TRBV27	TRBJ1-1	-	TGTGCCAGCACACGGCGGGGCGAAGCTTTCTTT	CASTRRGEAFF
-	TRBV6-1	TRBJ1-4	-	TGTGCCAGCACCAACCAGGGGCTTAATGAAAAACTGTTTTTT	CASTNQGLNEKLFF
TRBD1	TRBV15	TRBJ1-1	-	TGTGCCACCAGCATCGGGACAGGAAATTGGGAAGCTTTCTTT	CATSIGTGNWEAFF
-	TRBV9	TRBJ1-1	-	TGTGCCAGCAGCGTAGCCCCGGCGAGAGGGTCTGAAGCTTTCTTT	CASSVAPARGSEAFF
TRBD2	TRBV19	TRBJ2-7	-	TGTGCCAGCGGCGGGGGGGGCTACGAGCAGTACTTC	CASGGGGYEQYF
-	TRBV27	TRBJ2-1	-	TGTGCCAGCAGTTTCCAGGGCGTCGTCCATGAGCAGTTCTTC	CASSFQGVVHEQFF
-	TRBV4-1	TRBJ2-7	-	TGCGCCAGCAGCCAAGATCCAGGCAGGGCCTACGAGCAGTACTTC	CASSQDPGRAYEQYF
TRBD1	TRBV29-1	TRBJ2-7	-	TGCAGCGTGCAGACAGGGGAGGCCGAGCAGTACTTC	CSVQTGEAEQYF
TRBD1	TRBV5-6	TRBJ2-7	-	TGTGCCAGCAGCTCACAGGGGTTCTCCTACGAGCAGTACTTC	CASSSQGFSYEQYF
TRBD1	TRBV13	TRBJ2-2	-	TGTGCCAGCAGCTTCGGACAGGGGGGAACCGGGGAGCTGTTTTTT	CASSFGQGGTGELFF
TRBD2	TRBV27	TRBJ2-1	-	TGTGCCAGCAGTTTTCAGCGGTGGGGAGGGGACAATGAGCAGTTCTTC	CASSFQRWGGDNEQFF